The rows below give T cell receptor beta chains drawn from one sample of a study of T cell repertoires in cytomegalovirus infection. Their recognized antigens are unknown. TCRdb processed the reads anew with MiXCR; each CDR3 protein has one entry. The repertoire holds fewer than 1,000,000 distinct CDR3 sequences, approximately 31% seen once, with around an eighth in the top ten. The input for sequencing was cultured CD8+ T cells from PBMCs, taken from culture after CMV antigen stimulation. Every receptor here comes from a human donor in good health (CMV status not recorded). Some clones in this sample may be carry-over from other donors' samples. CDR3s include the opening cysteine and the closing phenylalanine or tryptophan. A D gene is named only where the DNA matches it firmly. Clone size is not always given. Where it is, it says once, few, many or a class for expanded clones.

D | J | V | size | DNA | CDR3
TRBD2 | TRBJ2-1 | TRBV20-1 | - | TGCAGTGCAGGACTAGCGGGGGGCGATGAGCAGTTCTTC | CSAGLAGGDEQFF
- | TRBJ1-1 | TRBV7-8 | few | TGTGCCAGCAGCTTAGGGTTTGGGGGCGGGTATGAGGGGGGGAACACTGAAGCTTTCTTT | CASSLGFGGGYEGGNTEAFF
TRBD2 | TRBJ2-5 | TRBV7-9 | many | TGTGCCAGCAGCCCCGGGACTAGCGGGGAAGAGACCCAGTACTTC | CASSPGTSGEETQYF
TRBD2 | TRBJ2-2 | TRBV19 | - | TGTGCCAGTACTAAACCGCCGGGACTAGGTGCTCCCGGGGAGCTGTTTTTT | CASTKPPGLGAPGELFF
TRBD2 | TRBJ2-5 | TRBV7-8 | - | TGTGCCAGCAGCTTTCCTAGCGGGGGGGCGACAGAGACCCAGTACTTC | CASSFPSGGATETQYF
- | TRBJ2-7 | TRBV5-4 | - | TGTGCCAGCAGCTTGGAGAGGACCTCCTACGAGCAGTACTTC | CASSLERTSYEQYF
TRBD2 | TRBJ2-2 | TRBV7-3 | - | TGTGCCAGCAGCGGAGGGACTACAACCGGGGAGCTGTTTTTT | CASSGGTTTGELFF
- | TRBJ2-2 | TRBV19 | - | TGTGCCAGTAGTATAGGAGGCAGATCCGGGGAGCTGTTTTTT | CASSIGGRSGELFF
- | TRBJ2-2 | TRBV7-8 | many | TGTGCCAGCAGCTCTAGGGACACCGACTACACCGGGGAGCTGTTTTTT | CASSSRDTDYTGELFF
- | TRBJ1-2 | TRBV11-2 | - | TGTGCCAGCAGCCACAAGATGGTCTCGCCTAACTATGGCTACACCTTC | CASSHKMVSPNYGYTF
- | TRBJ2-3 | TRBV25-1 | - | TGTGCCAGCAGCCCCCCATGGGACCGGGAAAGCACAGATACGCAGTATTTT | CASSPPWDRESTDTQYF
TRBD1 | TRBJ1-6 | TRBV6-5 | many | TGTGCCAGCTCGGACAGGGGTCCTAATTCACCCCTCCACTTT | CASSDRGPNSPLHF
- | TRBJ2-5 | TRBV5-5 | - | TGTGCCAGCAGCTTGGGAGATTCGACCCAGTACTTC | CASSLGDSTQYF
TRBD2 | TRBJ2-3 | TRBV7-9 | - | TGTGCCAGCAGCCCTAGCGGGGACACCACAGATACGCAGTATTTT | CASSPSGDTTDTQYF
- | TRBJ1-2 | TRBV4-1 | few | TGCGCCAGCAGCGACGCTAACTATGGCTACACCTTC | CASSDANYGYTF
- | TRBJ1-2 | TRBV7-2 | - | TGTGCCAGCAGCTTAGCACCCTACTCGACGGGCTACACCTTC | CASSLAPYSTGYTF
TRBD2 | TRBJ2-1 | TRBV7-8 | many | TGTGCCAGCACCCGGGGGGGCAACTCCTACAATGAGCAGTTCTTC | CASTRGGNSYNEQFF
- | TRBJ2-1 | TRBV27 | many | TGTGCCAGCAGTTTATTACACAGGGACTCCTACAATGAGCAGTTCTTC | CASSLLHRDSYNEQFF
TRBD1 | TRBJ1-2 | TRBV27 | - | TGTGCCAGCAGTCTTTTAGGGACAGGGGGCTTAGGATATGGCTACACCTTC | CASSLLGTGGLGYGYTF
- | TRBJ1-5 | TRBV6-1 | few | TGTGCCAGCAGTGAAGTCCGGGGTAGAAGCAATCAGCCCCAGCATTTT | CASSEVRGRSNQPQHF
TRBD2 | TRBJ2-1 | TRBV5-4 | - | TGTGCCAGCAGCTCCCGGTTCAGGACTAGCGGGGGGGACTCCTACAATGAGCAGTTCTTC | CASSSRFRTSGGDSYNEQFF
- | TRBJ2-6 | TRBV5-5 | - | TGTGCCAGCAGCCAATTGGGTGTTTCTGGGGCCAACGTCCTGACTTTC | CASSQLGVSGANVLTF
TRBD2 | TRBJ2-3 | TRBV24-1 | few | TGTGCCACCAGTGATTTGCGGCGGGGGGGACCCACAGATACGCAGTATTTT | CATSDLRRGGPTDTQYF
- | TRBJ2-5 | TRBV28 | - | TGTGCCAGCAGTTTAGTGCTTGTGGAGACCCAGTACTTC | CASSLVLVETQYF
- | TRBJ1-1 | TRBV7-3 | - | TGTGTCACGAAGCTTTCGGGGAGGACTGAAGCTTTCTTT | CVTKLSGRTEAFF
- | TRBJ1-1 | TRBV24-1 | - | TGTGCCACCAGGAACAGGGCTTACACTGAAGCTTTCTTT | CATRNRAYTEAFF
TRBD1 | TRBJ1-5 | TRBV10-2 | few | TGCGCCAGCAGCAATCAGACAGGGCTTCTTAGCAATCAGCCCCAGCATTTT | CASSNQTGLLSNQPQHF
- | TRBJ1-1 | TRBV7-9 | many | TGTGCCAGCAGCATTCAGCAGGCCGGGAACACTGAAGCTTTCTTT | CASSIQQAGNTEAFF
- | TRBJ2-5 | TRBV15 | - | TGTGCCACCAGCAGAGCCACAGGGAAATGGGAGACCCAGTACTTC | CATSRATGKWETQYF
TRBD2 | TRBJ2-1 | TRBV5-4 | few | TGTGCCAGCAGCGCTCGAGCGGGGAGCTCCTACAATGAGCAGTTCTTC | CASSARAGSSYNEQFF